One and the same sample provided the 32 T cell receptor beta chains below, sequenced in a study of cytomegalovirus exposure and HLA in healthy donors. The PCR had 60 Vbeta and 13 Jbeta primers. Data came from immunoSEQ multiplex PCR; TCRdb stores just in-frame clones and leaves some out. Among approximately 140,000 clones listed, over 75% were seen once. Sequenced material: PBMCs. Source of these receptors: a woman aged 45 to 65 in good health and CMV-seropositive.

The sample holds one count of this clone. The V and J genes are TRBV30 and TRBJ1-2, with 7 bases lining up with TRBD1. This CDR3 region has 14 residues. Germline lookup yields CDR1 GTSNPN and CDR2 SVGIG (reference sequence). The junction had 10 bases not matched to a gene; V was cut back by 5 bases and J by 4 bases. CDR3 sequence: CAWDLLTGFYGYTF. Here the CDR3 DNA reads TGTGCCTGGGACCTCCTGACAGGGTTCTATGGCTACACCTTC.

The V and J genes are TRBV5-1 and TRBJ1-1; the D gene is possibly TRBD1 (6 bases). CDR1 SGHRS and CDR2 YFSETQ come from the germline V gene. The CDR3 is 17 amino acids. V was cut by 3 bases and J by 0 bases, with 18 bases left in between. CDR3 coding DNA: TGCGCCAGCAGCTCACACAGGGATCGGCCAGTGAACACTGAAGCTTTCTTT. Translated, it gives CASSSHRDRPVNTEAFF.

This chain links TRBV19 with TRBJ2-1; D remains ambiguous. Trimming shortened V by 4 bases and J by 4 bases, and 14 bases separated the two germline ends. The germline gives CDR1 LNHDA, CDR2 SQIVND (reference sequence). This CDR3 spans 15 amino acids. This CDR3 is CASSSPGGRYNEQFF. CDR3 DNA: TGTGCCAGTAGTAGCCCCGGCGGTCGATACAATGAGCAGTTCTTC.

The chain couples TRBV6-6 to TRBJ1-2; TRBD1 agrees at 12 bases. J was trimmed by 4 bases and V by 6 bases; bases with no gene match: 6. The CDR3 covers 15 residues. Germline CDR1 is MNHNY and CDR2 is SVGAGI (reference sequence). CDR3 in DNA: TGTGCCAGCAGCCCGGGACAGGGGGCGTTCTATGGCTACACCTTC. Its translation: CASSPGQGAFYGYTF.

This sequence joins TRBV6-5 and TRBJ2-3, with a weak D call TRBD1 (5 bases). V shed 6 bases and J shed 3 bases, with 10 bases lying between them. Germline-derived CDR1 and CDR2 are MNHEY and SVGAGI. The CDR3 is 13 amino acids. The CDR3 nucleotides are TGTGCCAGCAGCCGAGACAGAACAGATACGCAGTATTTT. Amino acids: CASSRDRTDTQYF.

The chain links TRBV27 to TRBJ2-7; 10 bases align to TRBD2. The CDR3 runs 15 residues. Trimming removed 3 bases from V and 1 base from J; junction bases left unmatched: 3. CDR1 is MNHEY, CDR2 SMNVEV, per germline (reference sequence). Here the CDR3 reads CASSFLAGASYEQYF. The CDR3 DNA reads TGTGCCAGCAGTTTTCTAGCGGGGGCATCCTACGAGCAGTACTTC.

The chain uses TRBV4-3 and TRBJ1-1; tentative D call: TRBD1 (5 bases). Trimming left V 2 bases short and J 3 bases short, with 10 bases between. The CDR3 totals 14 residues. Germline values: CDR1 LGHNA, CDR2 YSLEER. CDR3 loop: CASSQQTGDTEAFF. CDR3 DNA sequence: TGCGCCAGCAGCCAACAAACAGGAGACACTGAAGCTTTCTTT.

The chain has TRBV4-3 and TRBJ2-7; 10 nucleotides match TRBD1. Trimming took 4 bases from V and 4 from J; bases not matched to a gene: 4. This CDR3 is 14 amino acids long. In germline, CDR1 is LGHNA, CDR2 YSLEER. The CDR3 here is CASSPGTGAYEQYF. In DNA, the CDR3 is TGCGCCAGCAGCCCAGGGACAGGGGCGTACGAGCAGTACTTC.

The rearrangement links TRBV27 to TRBJ1-6; TRBD1 aligns across 10 bases. The CDR3 loop spans 14 amino acids. The ends lost 4 bases at V and 7 bases at J; junction bases unmatched: 1. The germline CDR1 and CDR2 sequences are MNHEY and SMNVEV (reference sequence). CDR3 residues: CASSWDRGNSPLHF. As DNA, the CDR3 is TGTGCCAGCAGTTGGGACAGGGGAAATTCACCCCTCCACTTT.

The chain joins TRBV6-5 to TRBJ1-4; D gene ambiguous. The CDR3 has 14 amino acids. The germline V gene encodes CDR1 MNHEY and CDR2 SVGAGI. The V gene lost 2 bases and the J gene lost 4 bases, with 8 bases spanning the gap. CDR3 amino acids: CASSYRQFNEKLFF. In DNA, the CDR3 is TGTGCCAGCAGTTACCGCCAGTTTAATGAAAAACTGTTTTTT.

The chain has TRBV7-8 and TRBJ1-6, with 8 bases matching TRBD1. From germline, CDR1 is SGHVS and CDR2 FQNEAQ. This CDR3 has 17 amino acids. Germline trimming cut 6 bases from V and 2 bases from J; bases unmatched to any gene: 9. CDR3 protein: CASSSDRGFPYNSPLHF. The CDR3 DNA reads TGTGCCAGCAGTTCTGACAGGGGATTCCCCTATAATTCACCCCTCCACTTT.

The genes are TRBV28 and TRBJ1-2; tentative D call: TRBD1 (5 bases). Germline V lookup: CDR1 MDHEN, CDR2 SYDVKM. V shed 3 bases and J shed 3 bases, with 5 bases lying between them. CDR3 length: 12 residues. CDR3 amino acids: CASSFRDYGYTF. The DNA for the CDR3 is TGTGCCAGCAGTTTCAGGGACTATGGCTACACCTTC.

The chain is built from TRBV2 and TRBJ2-4; D not resolved. Germline V gene sequence: CDR1 SNHLY, CDR2 FYNNEI. The CDR3 has 12 residues. V shed 5 bases and J shed 13 bases, with 15 bases lying between them. In nucleotides, the CDR3 is TGTGCCAGCAGTCCGGCGGCGGCAACACAGTACTTC. Translated: CASSPAAATQYF.

The chain has TRBV6-1 and TRBJ2-3, with 15 bases that match TRBD2. This CDR3 is 15 amino acids long. V lost 1 base and J lost 9; bases outside the gene matches: 2. Germline V gene sequence: CDR1 MNHNS, CDR2 SASEGT. CDR3 sequence reads: CASSEGTSGGATQYF. Written as DNA, the CDR3 is TGTGCCAGCAGTGAAGGGACTAGCGGGGGGGCCACGCAGTATTTT.

This rearrangement joins TRBV9 to TRBJ1-5; D is possibly TRBD1 (5 bases). The germline V gene has CDR1 SGDLS and CDR2 YYNGEE. Trimming stripped 0 bases from V and 7 bases from J, with 8 bases between. CDR3 length equals 13 residues. The CDR3 protein is CASSVGGGQPQHF. The DNA for the CDR3 is TGTGCCAGCAGCGTAGGGGGGGGACAGCCCCAGCATTTT.

This chain uses TRBV7-2 with TRBJ1-4; D is unclear. The germline V gene encodes CDR1 SGHTA and CDR2 FQGNSA. The V gene lost 0 bases and the J gene lost 7 bases, with 9 bases spanning the gap. This CDR3 spans 14 amino acids. The chain's CDR3 is CASSLASLGEKLFF. DNA for the CDR3: TGTGCCAGCAGCTTAGCTAGTCTTGGTGAAAAACTGTTTTTT.

The rearrangement links TRBV4-1 to TRBJ2-3; D may be TRBD1 (5 bases). CDR3 length: 18 amino acids. The V end lost 0 bases, the J end lost 3 bases, and 19 bases lay between the germline ends. Germline V gene sequence: CDR1 MGHRA, CDR2 YSYEKL. The CDR3 here is CASSQDLYAAGNTDTQYF. The CDR3 DNA reads as TGCGCCAGCAGCCAAGATTTGTACGCGGCAGGGAATACAGATACGCAGTATTTT.

The rearrangement joins TRBV5-5 to TRBJ1-2, with 9 bases lining up with TRBD1. This CDR3 region has 15 residues. The V gene end was trimmed by 4 bases and the J gene end by 4 bases; junction bases not matched to a gene: 8. Germline CDR1 and CDR2: SGHKS and YYEKEE (reference sequence). This CDR3 reads CASSVDPGQGYGYTF. The CDR3 DNA reads as TGTGCCAGCAGCGTGGATCCGGGACAGGGCTATGGCTACACCTTC. The whole variable domain, remainder taken from reference TRBV5-5 and TRBJ1-2, is DAGVTQSPTHLIKTRGQQVTLRCSPISGHKSVSWYQQVLGQGPQFIFQYYEKEERGRGNFPDRFSARQFPNYSSELNVNALLLGDSALYLCASSVDPGQGYGYTFGSGTRLTVV.

The CDR3 nucleotides are TGTGCCAGCAGCCCAAGGCGGGGGGGCTCGGCCGGGGAGCTGTTTTTT. Its translation: CASSPRRGGSAGELFF. The chain recombines TRBV7-3 with TRBJ2-2, with TRBD2 matching over 9 bases. This CDR3 has 16 residues. Germline values: CDR1 SGHTA, CDR2 FQGTGA. J gave up 6 bases and V 5 bases, and 10 bases lay outside the gene matches.

The rearrangement links TRBV13 to TRBJ2-3; 10 nucleotides match TRBD2. This CDR3 is 15 amino acids long. Unmatched junction bases numbered 4, after V lost 5 bases and J lost 2 bases. In germline, CDR1 is PRHDT, CDR2 FYEKMQ (reference sequence). The CDR3 nucleotides are TGTGCCAGCAGCATTAGCGGGGGGAACACAGATACGCAGTATTTT. It encodes CASSISGGNTDTQYF. Full variable domain (missing parts from reference TRBV13 and TRBJ2-3): AAGVIQSPRHLIKEKRETATLKCYPIPRHDTVYWYQQGPGQDPQFLISFYEKMQSDKGSIPDRFSAQQFSDYHSELNMSSLELGDSALYFCASSISGGNTDTQYFGPGTRLTVL.

The rearrangement uses TRBV9 and TRBJ2-2; tentatively, D is TRBD1 (6 bases). With 1 base removed from V and 1 base from J, the gap between germline ends came to 8 bases. Looked up from germline, CDR1 is SGDLS and CDR2 is YYNGEE. The CDR3 loop spans 15 amino acids. CDR3 DNA: TGTGCCAGCAGCGTACAGGGACAGAACACCGGGGAGCTGTTTTTT. Translated, it gives CASSVQGQNTGELFF.

The chain carries TRBV7-2 and TRBJ1-2, with 7 positions matching TRBD1. This CDR3 region has 15 residues. J gave up 7 bases and V 1 base, and 9 bases lay outside the gene matches. Germline V gives CDR1 SGHTA, CDR2 FQGNSA. The CDR3 loop is CASSLDPTGAGGYTF. The CDR3 DNA sequence: TGTGCCAGCAGCTTAGACCCTACAGGGGCGGGTGGCTACACCTTC. Looking up the rest from reference TRBV7-2 and TRBJ1-2 gives the full variable domain: GAGVSQSPSNKVTEKGKDVELRCDPISGHTALYWYRQSLGQGLEFLIYFQGNSAPDKSGLPSDRFSAERTGGSVSTLTIQRTQQEDSAVYLCASSLDPTGAGGYTFGSGTRLTVV.

The rearrangement links TRBV2 to TRBJ2-7; maybe TRBD1 (5 bases). This CDR3 region has 14 residues. Germline CDR1 SNHLY, CDR2 FYNNEI. V lost 8 bases, J lost 4 bases, and 18 bases lay in between. In nucleotides, the CDR3 is TGTGCCAGCGCTTTCCAAGGGAAGGGGTACGAGCAGTACTTC. Its translation is CASAFQGKGYEQYF.

This chain connects TRBV5-1 to TRBJ2-4; tentative D call: TRBD1 (6 bases). The germline CDR1 and CDR2 sequences are SGHRS and YFSETQ. The CDR3 runs to 12 residues. V lost 0 bases to trimming and J lost 8 bases, with 6 bases between them. CDR3 DNA: TGCGCCAGCAGCTTGGACAGGGACATTCAGTACTTC. This translates into CASSLDRDIQYF.

This clone was detected once. The genes are TRBV6-1 and TRBJ2-7; D is unresolved. CDR1 is MNHNS, CDR2 SASEGT, per germline. Trimming removed 8 bases from V and 2 bases from J, with 13 bases in between. The CDR3 length is 13 residues. The CDR3 DNA is TGTGCCAGCCGTTGGTTGGAGCCCTACGAGCAGTACTTC. It translates to CASRWLEPYEQYF.

The chain joins TRBV5-8 to TRBJ1-1, with 9 bases identical to TRBD1. Germline CDR1 and CDR2: SGHTS and YDEGEE. The CDR3 spans 15 residues. J was trimmed by 1 base and V by 4 bases; bases with no gene match: 5. CDR3 in amino acids: CASSQRQGGNTEAFF. The CDR3, as DNA: TGTGCCAGCAGCCAAAGACAGGGGGGGAACACTGAAGCTTTCTTT.

The rearrangement links TRBV20-1 to TRBJ1-4; TRBD1 aligns across 7 bases. The CDR3 covers 11 residues. Germline V lookup: CDR1 DFQATT, CDR2 SNEGSKA (reference sequence). J gave up 13 bases and V 6 bases, and 8 bases lay outside the gene matches. For the CDR3, the DNA is TGCAGTGCGTACGGGGACAGTTCACTGTTTTTT. This sequence encodes CSAYGDSSLFF.

This clone occurred a few times. The chain couples TRBV27 to TRBJ1-1; no clear D. Trimming pared 8 bases from V and 0 bases from J, leaving 10 bases between. The CDR3 contains 13 residues. Germline loops: CDR1 MNHEY, CDR2 SMNVEV (reference sequence). The CDR3 sequence: CASSGRVNTEAFF. The CDR3 DNA reads as TGTGCCAGCTCTGGGCGCGTGAACACTGAAGCTTTCTTT.

V is TRBV27 and J is TRBJ2-1; 11 nucleotides match TRBD2. Germline V CDR1 and CDR2: MNHEY, SMNVEV (reference sequence). The CDR3 totals 15 residues. With V trimmed by 8 bases and J by 8 bases, 11 bases remained unmatched. The CDR3 bases are TGTGCCAGCGGCAAGCTAGCGGGGGGATCATATGAGCAGTTCTTC. Translating gives CASGKLAGGSYEQFF.

This clone was seen more than once but under ten times. The chain uses TRBV13 and TRBJ1-3, with 7 bases that match TRBD1. This CDR3 is built from 17 residues. The V segment lost 5 bases and the J segment 0 bases; nucleotides outside the gene matches: 10. Germline V gene lookup returns CDR1 PRHDT and CDR2 FYEKMQ (reference sequence). CDR3 loop: CASSPRPPGGSGNTIYF. CDR3 DNA: TGTGCCAGCAGCCCCCGCCCCCCAGGGGGCTCTGGAAACACCATATATTTT.

The V gene is TRBV11-2, the J gene TRBJ2-2; D not certain. Trimming shortened V by 5 bases and J by 4 bases, and 20 bases separated the two germline ends. CDR3 length equals 17 residues. CDR1 and CDR2 (germline): SGHAT, FQNNGV. CDR3 residues: CASSAPRRPLRTGELFF. CDR3 DNA sequence: TGTGCCAGCAGCGCCCCCCGGAGACCGTTGCGCACCGGGGAGCTGTTTTTT.

This clone was detected a few times. The chain combines TRBV6-1 with TRBJ1-6; possible D gene TRBD1, 5 bases. Germline CDR1 is MNHNS and CDR2 is SASEGT. With 3 bases removed from V and 5 bases from J, the gap between germline ends came to 5 bases. The CDR3 is made up of 13 amino acids. The CDR3 loop is CASSDRDNSPLHF. DNA of the CDR3: TGTGCCAGCAGTGACAGGGATAATTCACCCCTCCACTTT.